The sequence of this TCR beta chain was determined in a study of T cell changes during pregnancy in multiple sclerosis. Repertoires were generated with immunoSEQ multiplex PCR, while TCRdb's copy carries only in-frame clones and drops some. The repertoire holds 50,000 to 70,000 clones, 80% to 95% seen once, with roughly 1.5% in the top ten. The CDR3 runs to 13 residues. Trimming took off 5 bases at V and 4 bases at J, with 11 bases between the two ends. Germline CDR1 MNHEY, CDR2 SMNVEV (reference sequence). The sequencing here drew on peripheral blood, taken in the second trimester of pregnancy. The sequence was collected from a female donor with multiple sclerosis, enrolled in a pregnancy study. The rearrangement uses TRBV27 and TRBJ1-2; no reliable D call. The CDR3 DNA is TGTGCCAGCAGTGCCTCGGGAGGCTATGGCTACACCTTC. It codes for CASSASGGYGYTF.